Each of the 27 T cell receptor beta chains below was sequenced from the same sample in a study of T cell repertoires in cytomegalovirus infection. These receptors' targets are unknown. TCRdb processed the reads anew with MiXCR; each CDR3 protein has one entry. This sample has 230,000 or so distinct CDR3 sequences; approximately 38% occur once, and the top ten carry 59%. This specimen was CD8+ T cells from cultured PBMCs, taken from culture after CMV antigen stimulation. The receptor source for this set is a human donor in good health (CMV status not recorded). Some clones in this sample may be carry-over from other donors' samples.

This clonotype came up many times. This chain joins TRBV7-8 and TRBJ2-5; D assignment may be TRBD1 or TRBD2 (5 bases each). Germline V gene data show CDR1 as SGHVS and CDR2 as FQNEAQ. The CDR3 loop spans 15 amino acids. V was trimmed by 4 bases and J by 1 base, leaving 13 bases between them. DNA for the CDR3: TGTGCCAGCAGCTCCGGGACGTATACCCAAGAGACCCAGTACTTC. Translating gives CASSSGTYTQETQYF.

The chain carries TRBV7-6 and TRBJ2-3; no definite D call. The V end was cut by 1 base, the J end by 4 bases, with 6 bases between. Germline lookup yields CDR1 SGHVS and CDR2 FNYEAQ. CDR3 length: 13 residues. CDR3 amino acids: CASSLVAPDTQYF. The CDR3 region has the DNA TGTGCCAGCAGCTTAGTTGCGCCAGATACGCAGTATTTT.

In DNA form, the CDR3 reads TGTGCCAGCAGCCTACCTATAGGGAGCGTACTCTCCTACAATGAGCAGTTCTTC. Translation gives CASSLPIGSVLSYNEQFF. V usage is TRBV7-9 and J usage is TRBJ2-1; weak D call: TRBD2 (5 bases). This CDR3 spans 18 amino acids. Germline V lookup: CDR1 SEHNR, CDR2 FQNEAQ (reference sequence). Trimming pared 5 bases from V and 0 bases from J, leaving 20 bases between.

This clonotype was observed at least ten times. The chain uses TRBV10-3 and TRBJ2-1; perhaps TRBD2 as D (6 bases). The CDR3 has 18 amino acids. V lost 3 bases, J lost 1 base, and 19 bases lay in between. The germline V gene has CDR1 ENHRY and CDR2 SYGVKD. The chain's CDR3 is CAISEIPLALYSYNEQFF. As DNA, the CDR3 is TGTGCCATCAGTGAAATCCCTCTAGCGTTGTATTCCTACAATGAGCAGTTCTTC.

This clonotype was observed a few times. This chain uses TRBV2 with TRBJ2-4; D is perhaps TRBD1 or TRBD2 (6 bases each). This CDR3 has 17 amino acids. Germline values: CDR1 SNHLY, CDR2 FYNNEI. Trimming cost V 1 base and J 0 bases, with 13 bases left between them. The CDR3 nucleotides read TGTGCCAGCAGTGAAGTCCGGGGGCGATCAGCCAAAAACATTCAGTACTTC. Translating it yields CASSEVRGRSAKNIQYF. The entire variable domain, with the rest obtained from reference TRBV2 and TRBJ2-4, is as follows: EPEVTQTPSHQVTQMGQEVILRCVPISNHLYFYWYRQILGQKVEFLVSFYNNEISEKSEIFDDQFSVERPDGSNFTLKIRSTKLEDSAMYFCASSEVRGRSAKNIQYFGAGTRLSVL.

This clonotype occurred a few times. The chain links TRBV27 to TRBJ1-6; D remains ambiguous. Trimming took off 7 bases at V and 4 bases at J, with 5 bases between the two ends. The CDR3 length is 12 residues. The germline V gene encodes CDR1 MNHEY and CDR2 SMNVEV (reference sequence). CDR3 sequence: CASKEYNSPLHF. The CDR3 nucleotides are TGTGCCAGCAAGGAGTATAATTCACCCCTCCACTTT.

The V gene is TRBV10-2, the J gene TRBJ2-1; 8 bases match TRBD2. The CDR3 consists of 15 residues. Unmatched junction bases numbered 4, after V lost 6 bases and J lost 0 bases. Germline CDR1 is WSHSY and CDR2 is SAAADI. Written as DNA, the CDR3 is TGCGCCAGCAGCGAACTAGCGGACTCCTACAATGAGCAGTTCTTC. Translating gives CASSELADSYNEQFF.

The rearrangement uses TRBV6-2 or TRBV6-3 and TRBJ2-1; the D gene is possibly TRBD1 (6 bases). V lost 7 bases and J 6 bases, leaving 13 bases between the germline ends. Germline CDR1 is MNHEY and CDR2 is SVGEGT. This CDR3 contains 13 residues. The CDR3 bases are TGTGCCAGCACTGGTGCAGGGGCCAATGAGCAGTTCTTC. Translation gives CASTGAGANEQFF.

The table lists this clonotype with many counts. This chain joins TRBV7-2 and TRBJ2-7; D remains unclear. This CDR3 contains 14 residues. V lost 5 bases to trimming and J lost 3 bases, with 14 bases between them. CDR1 is SGHTA and CDR2 is FQGNSA in the germline V gene. The CDR3 DNA reads TGTGCCAGCAGCCTAGACGGTCAACTCTACGAGCAGTACTTC. It is translated as CASSLDGQLYEQYF.

The rearrangement links TRBV20-1 to TRBJ1-5; D call uncertain. Germline V gene data show CDR1 as DFQATT and CDR2 as SNEGSKA (reference sequence). V shed 6 bases and J shed 4 bases, with 16 bases lying between them. CDR3 length: 14 amino acids. The CDR3 nucleotides read TGCAGTGCCTTGACCGGTCTTGGGAATCAGCCCCAGCATTTT. Translating gives CSALTGLGNQPQHF.

V and J are TRBV4-1 and TRBJ2-2; tentatively, D is TRBD1 (6 bases). Looked up from germline, CDR1 is MGHRA and CDR2 is YSYEKL. The CDR3 has 16 amino acids. V lost 7 bases, J lost 2 bases, and 17 bases lay in between. The CDR3 nucleotides read TGCGCCAGCACCACCGGGCCAGGGGCAAACACCGGGGAGCTGTTTTTT. It encodes CASTTGPGANTGELFF.

The J gene is TRBJ2-5, the V gene TRBV20-1; 13 bases line up with TRBD2. Germline CDR1 and CDR2: DFQATT and SNEGSKA (reference sequence). This CDR3 spans 17 amino acids. After removal of 1 base from V and 7 bases from J, the junction contained 12 bases not matched to a gene. The CDR3 nucleotides read TGCAGTGCTAGAGGTGGACTAGCGGGGGTGTCGATTGGGACCCAGTACTTC. Its translation is CSARGGLAGVSIGTQYF.

The chain links TRBV7-9 to TRBJ2-7; D is unclear. This CDR3 region has 12 residues. Germline CDR1 SEHNR, CDR2 FQNEAQ (reference sequence). Trimming pared 7 bases from V and 4 bases from J, leaving 11 bases between. The CDR3 sequence: CASNAVGYEQYF. CDR3 DNA: TGTGCCAGCAACGCGGTGGGATACGAGCAGTACTTC.

The CDR3 protein is CSARPRQREQFF. Here the CDR3 DNA reads TGCAGTGCTAGGCCCCGCCAGCGGGAGCAGTTCTTC. This chain links TRBV20-1 with TRBJ2-1; perhaps TRBD2 as D (5 bases). Trimming cost V 3 bases and J 10 bases, with 13 bases left between them. The CDR3 runs 12 residues. Germline V gives CDR1 DFQATT, CDR2 SNEGSKA (reference sequence).

This clonotype was counted many times. The rearrangement joins TRBV7-6 to TRBJ1-1, with a weak D call TRBD1 (5 bases). The CDR3 runs 12 residues. V was pared by 5 bases and J by 6 bases, with 10 bases between. In germline, CDR1 is SGHVS, CDR2 FNYEAQ. The CDR3 sequence is CASSKTVPEAFF. The CDR3 nucleotides read TGTGCCAGCAGCAAGACAGTTCCTGAAGCTTTCTTT.

This clonotype has only a few counts. J is TRBJ2-7 and V is TRBV7-9; 8 bases fit TRBD2. The V gene end was trimmed by 4 bases and the J gene end by 0 bases; junction bases not matched to a gene: 5. CDR3 size: 15 residues. The germline gives CDR1 SEHNR, CDR2 FQNEAQ (reference sequence). The CDR3 protein is CASSSSGPSSYEQYF. The CDR3 DNA follows: TGTGCCAGCAGCTCTAGCGGGCCGAGCTCCTACGAGCAGTACTTC.

The rearrangement links TRBV25-1 to TRBJ2-3; 7 nucleotides agree with TRBD2. Germline assignment: CDR1 MGHDK and CDR2 SYGVNS. Unmatched junction bases numbered 3, after V lost 7 bases and J lost 2 bases. CDR3 length: 13 amino acids. CDR3 coding DNA: TGTGCCAGCAAAGCGGGGAACACAGATACGCAGTATTTT. It yields the protein CASKAGNTDTQYF. Supplemented by reference TRBV25-1 and TRBJ2-3, the full variable domain reads EADIYQTPRYLVIGTGKKITLECSQTMGHDKMYWYQQDPGMELHLIHYSYGVNSTEKGDLSSESTVSRIRTEHFPLTLESARPSHTSQYLCASKAGNTDTQYFGPGTRLTVL.

The CDR3 loop reads CASSIDLASGIYEQYF. CDR3 nucleotide sequence: TGTGCCAGTAGTATAGATCTGGCTAGCGGGATCTACGAGCAGTACTTC. The V gene is TRBV19, the J gene TRBJ2-7; 9 nucleotides align to TRBD2. V dropped 0 bases and J dropped 3; count of bases not matched to a gene: 6. This CDR3 contains 16 residues. Germline CDR1 reads LNHDA; CDR2 reads SQIVND (reference sequence).

The genes are TRBV7-2 and TRBJ1-1, with TRBD1 as a possible D gene (6 bases). This CDR3 is 12 amino acids long. The germline CDR1 and CDR2 sequences are SGHTA and FQGNSA. V lost 2 bases to trimming and J lost 8 bases, with 9 bases between them. The CDR3 nucleotides read TGTGCCAGCAGCTTACTGAGGGGGGAAGCTTTCTTT. It is translated as CASSLLRGEAFF.

The V and J genes are TRBV19 and TRBJ2-7, with D perhaps matching TRBD2 (6 bases). Trimming stripped 3 bases from V and 2 bases from J, with 8 bases between. This CDR3 is built from 13 residues. The germline V gene has CDR1 LNHDA and CDR2 SQIVND (reference sequence). The CDR3 here is CASSIGGTYEQYF. CDR3 DNA: TGTGCCAGTAGTATCGGGGGAACCTACGAGCAGTACTTC.

V is TRBV27 and J is TRBJ2-1; possibly TRBD2 for D (6 bases). The V gene lost 6 bases and the J gene lost 0 bases, with 12 bases spanning the gap. This CDR3 is built from 15 residues. Germline values: CDR1 MNHEY, CDR2 SMNVEV (reference sequence). The CDR3: CASSYPGLSYNEQFF. The CDR3 nucleotides read TGTGCCAGCAGCTATCCGGGACTCTCCTACAATGAGCAGTTCTTC.

This clonotype was seen only a few times. The CDR3 DNA sequence: TGTGCCAGCACTTCAGGGCCGAACACTGAAGCTTTCTTT. Protein product: CASTSGPNTEAFF. The chain is built from TRBV7-2 and TRBJ1-1; TRBD1 is a possible D gene (5 bases). The CDR3 consists of 13 residues. From germline, CDR1 is SGHTA and CDR2 FQGNSA. V was trimmed by 7 bases and J by 1 base, leaving 10 bases between them.

This clonotype turned up a few times. This chain connects TRBV6-5 to TRBJ2-2, with D hard to call. Germline V CDR1 and CDR2: MNHEY, SVGAGI. CDR3 length: 16 residues. V lost 4 bases and J lost 1, with 13 bases in between. CDR3 loop: CASSSLISKNTGELFF. The CDR3 DNA is TGTGCCAGCAGTTCCCTCATATCCAAGAACACCGGGGAGCTGTTTTTT.

Only a few counts were recorded for this clonotype. V and J are TRBV28 and TRBJ2-1, with no clear D. The V gene's germline CDR1 is MDHEN and CDR2 SYDVKM. This CDR3 is 15 amino acids long. Trimming took 5 bases from V and 2 from J, leaving 13 bases between them. CDR3 protein: CASSGLAGPYNEQFF. CDR3 nucleotide sequence: TGTGCCAGCAGTGGGTTAGCTGGGCCCTACAATGAGCAGTTCTTC.

The J gene is TRBJ2-7, the V gene TRBV4-1; perhaps TRBD2 as D (6 bases). V gave up 1 base and J gave up 0 bases, with 13 bases separating them. Germline values: CDR1 MGHRA, CDR2 YSYEKL. This CDR3 is built from 16 residues. The CDR3 protein is CASSQVDGGISYEQYF. As DNA, the CDR3 is TGCGCCAGCAGCCAAGTTGACGGAGGGATCTCCTACGAGCAGTACTTC.

The V and J genes are TRBV7-3 and TRBJ2-1; TRBD2 agrees at 11 bases. From germline, CDR1 is SGHTA and CDR2 FQGTGA. The CDR3 extends over 16 amino acids. After removal of 5 bases from V and 5 bases from J, the junction contained 8 bases not matched to a gene. CDR3 protein: CASSLPTSGNHNEQFF. DNA of the CDR3: TGTGCCAGCAGCCTACCGACTAGCGGGAACCACAATGAGCAGTTCTTC.

This clonotype came up a few times. The chain recombines TRBV7-9 with TRBJ1-3; D gene unclear. There are 11 residues in the CDR3. The V and J ends lost 7 bases and 7 bases respectively, with 8 bases between them. From germline, CDR1 is SEHNR and CDR2 FQNEAQ (reference sequence). The CDR3 DNA reads TGTGCCAGCAACTATGGTAACACCATATATTTT. Translating it yields CASNYGNTIYF.